This is a list of T cell receptor beta chains from one sample in a study of blood T cell repertoires in COVID-19. The repertoire was sequenced with immunoSEQ multiplex PCR; TCRdb's copy has only in-frame clones and lacks some. Here the sample spans some 100,000 clones, about 87% being singletons. The sample consisted of peripheral blood. The receptors shown here come from a human donor in a cohort sampled during active COVID-19. Both conserved end residues are part of each CDR3. D genes are given only for firm matches. Some rows mark clone size as missing; the rest say once, few, many or name a class of expanded clone.

clone_size	v_call	d_call	j_call	cdr3_nt	cdr3_aa
-	TRBV5-1	-	TRBJ2-5	TGCGCCAGCAGCCAACGCCTCTCGGGGGTCCGGGAGACCCAGTACTTC	CASSQRLSGVRETQYF
-	TRBV29-1	-	TRBJ1-4	TGCAGCGTTGCCCCATTTAAAGGGGCTAATGAAAAACTGTTTTTT	CSVAPFKGANEKLFF
-	TRBV6-2/TRBV6-3	-	TRBJ2-2	TGTGCCAGCAGTTACCTCGGGCAGGGGAACACCGGGGAGCTGTTTTTT	CASSYLGQGNTGELFF
-	TRBV18	TRBD1	TRBJ1-2	TGTGCCAGCTCACGGGACAGGGATGGCGGCTACACCTTC	CASSRDRDGGYTF
-	TRBV19	-	TRBJ2-1	TGTGCCAGTAGTATCGGGGGGACAACTGGGGATGAGCAGTTCTTC	CASSIGGTTGDEQFF
-	TRBV27	-	TRBJ1-2	TGTGCCAGCAGTTTATCGAGATCGAACTATGGCTACACCTTC	CASSLSRSNYGYTF
-	TRBV28	-	TRBJ2-3	TGTGCCACCCGAAGCGCCGACCCAACAGATACGCAGTATTTT	CATRSADPTDTQYF
-	TRBV7-9	TRBD1	TRBJ2-7	TGTGCCAGCAGCTTAGGATCGGGACAGGGGCTTTACGAGCAGTACTTC	CASSLGSGQGLYEQYF
-	TRBV5-8	-	TRBJ2-3	TGTGCCAGCAGCCCCGAGACGCGGGGTACGCAGTATTTT	CASSPETRGTQYF
-	TRBV3-1/TRBV3-2	-	TRBJ2-2	TGTGCCAGCAGCCAGGTCCGGGGAACCGGGGAGCTGTTTTTT	CASSQVRGTGELFF
few	TRBV27	TRBD1	TRBJ2-7	TGTGCCAGCAGTTTTGGGACAGGGGGTTCCTACGAGCAGTACTTC	CASSFGTGGSYEQYF
-	TRBV7-9	TRBD2	TRBJ2-3	TGTGCCAGCAGCTCAGGGACTAGCGGAAAAGGGGATACGCAGTATTTT	CASSSGTSGKGDTQYF
-	TRBV2	TRBD1	TRBJ2-1	TGTGCCAGCAGCGGACCGGGACAGGGTTACAATGAGCAGTTCTTC	CASSGPGQGYNEQFF
-	TRBV4-3	TRBD2	TRBJ2-3	TGCGCCAGCAGCCGGGGTGGGACTAGCCGCACGCTGGATACGCAGTATTTT	CASSRGGTSRTLDTQYF
-	TRBV5-6	-	TRBJ2-1	TGTGCCAGCAGCAGTGGGGTGGCGGGGCGCATGCAGTTCTTC	CASSSGVAGRMQFF
-	TRBV27	TRBD1	TRBJ1-1	TGTGCCAGCAGTTGGACAGGGGACACTGAAGCTTTCTTT	CASSWTGDTEAFF
-	TRBV19	TRBD1	TRBJ1-1	TGTGCCAGTAGCCTACAGGGGGTGGGCACTGAAGCTTTCTTT	CASSLQGVGTEAFF
-	TRBV7-2	TRBD2	TRBJ2-1	TGTGCCAGCAGCCTGTCGGGTCGGGGAGGGAATGAGCAGTTCTTC	CASSLSGRGGNEQFF
-	TRBV10-3	TRBD1	TRBJ1-1	TGTGCCATCAGACACGATACAGGGGGCTCGAACACTGAAGCTTTCTTT	CAIRHDTGGSNTEAFF
-	TRBV11-3	-	TRBJ2-7	TGTGCCAGCAGCTTAGACCAATTGAGCGAGCAGTACTTC	CASSLDQLSEQYF
-	TRBV10-3	-	TRBJ2-7	TGTGCCATCAGTGCTGGGCAGGGGAACTCCTACGAGCAGTACTTC	CAISAGQGNSYEQYF
-	TRBV3-1/TRBV3-2	-	TRBJ1-2	TGTGCCAGCAGCCAAGATAGCGGGGCCAACTATGGCTACACCTTC	CASSQDSGANYGYTF
-	TRBV5-5	-	TRBJ2-1	TGTGCCAGCAGCTTTGGGTTGGGGGGCTACAATGAGCAGTTCTTC	CASSFGLGGYNEQFF
-	TRBV19	TRBD2	TRBJ2-1	TGTGCCAGTAGGGGAGCGGGGCGGGTGCCCACGCCCACGAGCTCCTACAATGAGCAGTTCTTC	CASRGAGRVPTPTSSYNEQFF
-	TRBV5-1	-	TRBJ1-2	TGCGCCAGCAGCTTGGAGCCTCTGGAGACCTTTTTAGGCTACACCTTC	CASSLEPLETFLGYTF